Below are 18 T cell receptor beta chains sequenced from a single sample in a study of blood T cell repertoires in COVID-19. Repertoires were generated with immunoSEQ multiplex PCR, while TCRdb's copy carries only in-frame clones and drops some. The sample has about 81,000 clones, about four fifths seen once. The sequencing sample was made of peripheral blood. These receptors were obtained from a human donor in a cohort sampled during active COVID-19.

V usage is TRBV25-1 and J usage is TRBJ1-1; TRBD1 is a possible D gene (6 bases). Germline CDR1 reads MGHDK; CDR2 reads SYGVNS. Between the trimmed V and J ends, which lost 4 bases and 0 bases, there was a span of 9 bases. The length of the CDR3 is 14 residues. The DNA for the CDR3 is TGTGCCAGCAGTGTCGGGGGGCTGAACACTGAAGCTTTCTTT. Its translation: CASSVGGLNTEAFF.

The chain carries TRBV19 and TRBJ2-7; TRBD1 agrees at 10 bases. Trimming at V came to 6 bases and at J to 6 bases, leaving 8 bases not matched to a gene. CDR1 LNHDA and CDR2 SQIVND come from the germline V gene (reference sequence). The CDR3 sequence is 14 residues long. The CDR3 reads CASRGAGQGSEQYF. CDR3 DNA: TGTGCCAGTAGAGGCGCGGGACAGGGGAGCGAGCAGTACTTC.

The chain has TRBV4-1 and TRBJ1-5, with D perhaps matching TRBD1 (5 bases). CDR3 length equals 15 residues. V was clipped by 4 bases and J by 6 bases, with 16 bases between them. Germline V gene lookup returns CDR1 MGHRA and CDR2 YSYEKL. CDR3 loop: CASSLMVGGTQPQHF. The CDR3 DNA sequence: TGCGCCAGCAGCCTCATGGTCGGGGGGACTCAGCCCCAGCATTTT.

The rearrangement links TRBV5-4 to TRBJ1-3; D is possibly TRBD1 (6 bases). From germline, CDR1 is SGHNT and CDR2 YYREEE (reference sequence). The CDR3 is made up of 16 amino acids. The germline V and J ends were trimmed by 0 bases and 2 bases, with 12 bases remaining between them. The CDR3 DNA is TGTGCCAGCAGCTTGGATGGAGGGGGGGCTGGAAACACCATATATTTT. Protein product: CASSLDGGGAGNTIYF.

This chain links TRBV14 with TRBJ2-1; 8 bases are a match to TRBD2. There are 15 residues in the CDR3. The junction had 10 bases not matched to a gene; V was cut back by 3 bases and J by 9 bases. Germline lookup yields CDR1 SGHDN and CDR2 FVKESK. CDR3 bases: TGTGCCAGCAGCCAGTCACTAGCGGTAGACAGTGAGCAGTTCTTC. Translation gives CASSQSLAVDSEQFF.

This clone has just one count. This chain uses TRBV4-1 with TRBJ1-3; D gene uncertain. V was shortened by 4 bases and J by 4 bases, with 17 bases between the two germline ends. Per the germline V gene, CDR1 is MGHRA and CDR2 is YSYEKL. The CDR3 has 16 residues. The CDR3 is CASSPTGLGGGNTIYF. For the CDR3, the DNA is TGCGCCAGCAGCCCAACGGGTCTCGGTGGCGGAAACACCATATATTTT.

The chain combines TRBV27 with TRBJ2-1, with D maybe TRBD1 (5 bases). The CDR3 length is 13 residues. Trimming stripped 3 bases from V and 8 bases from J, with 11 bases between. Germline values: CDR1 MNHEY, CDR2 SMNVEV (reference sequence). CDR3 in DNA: TGTGCCAGCAGTTTGGGAAGGGGCTATGAGCAGTTCTTC. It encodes CASSLGRGYEQFF.

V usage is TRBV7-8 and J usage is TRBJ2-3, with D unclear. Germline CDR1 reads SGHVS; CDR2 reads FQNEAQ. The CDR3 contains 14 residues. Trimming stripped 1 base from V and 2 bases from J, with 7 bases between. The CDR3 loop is CASSLGEITDTQYF. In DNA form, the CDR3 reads TGTGCCAGCAGCTTAGGTGAGATCACAGATACGCAGTATTTT.

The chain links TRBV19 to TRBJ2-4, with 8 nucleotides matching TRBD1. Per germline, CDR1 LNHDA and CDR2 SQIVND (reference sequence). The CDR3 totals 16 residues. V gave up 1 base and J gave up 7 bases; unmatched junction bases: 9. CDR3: CASSIGTGPGVNIQYF. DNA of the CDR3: TGTGCCAGTAGTATAGGGACAGGGCCGGGGGTTAACATTCAGTACTTC.

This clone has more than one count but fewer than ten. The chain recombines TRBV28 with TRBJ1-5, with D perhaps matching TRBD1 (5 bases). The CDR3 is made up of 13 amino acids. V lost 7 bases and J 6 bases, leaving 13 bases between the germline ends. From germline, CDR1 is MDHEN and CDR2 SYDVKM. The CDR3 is CASNTGLLQPQHF. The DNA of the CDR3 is TGTGCCAGCAACACAGGTCTCCTTCAGCCCCAGCATTTT.

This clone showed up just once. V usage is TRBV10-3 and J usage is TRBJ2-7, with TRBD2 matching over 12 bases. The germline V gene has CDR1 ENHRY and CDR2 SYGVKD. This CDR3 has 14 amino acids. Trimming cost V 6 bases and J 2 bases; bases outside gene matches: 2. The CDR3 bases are TGTGCCATCAGCCTAGCGGGGGGGCCCTACGAGCAGTACTTC. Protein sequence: CAISLAGGPYEQYF.

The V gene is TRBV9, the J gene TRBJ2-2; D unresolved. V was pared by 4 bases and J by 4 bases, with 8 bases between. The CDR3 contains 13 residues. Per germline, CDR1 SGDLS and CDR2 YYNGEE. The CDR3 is CASSKAPTGELFF. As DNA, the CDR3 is TGTGCCAGCAGCAAAGCCCCCACCGGGGAGCTGTTTTTT. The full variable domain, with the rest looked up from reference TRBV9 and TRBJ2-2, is DSGVTQTPKHLITATGQRVTLRCSPRSGDLSVYWYQQSLDQGLQFLIQYYNGEERAKGNILERFSAQQFPDLHSELNLSSLELGDSALYFCASSKAPTGELFFGEGSRLTVL.

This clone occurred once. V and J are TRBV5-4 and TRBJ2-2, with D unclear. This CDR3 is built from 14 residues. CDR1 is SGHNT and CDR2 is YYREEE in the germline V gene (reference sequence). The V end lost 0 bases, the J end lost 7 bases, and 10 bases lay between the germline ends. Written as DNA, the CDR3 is TGTGCCAGCAGCTTGGGAGTAGTCGGCGGGGAGCTGTTTTTT. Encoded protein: CASSLGVVGGELFF.

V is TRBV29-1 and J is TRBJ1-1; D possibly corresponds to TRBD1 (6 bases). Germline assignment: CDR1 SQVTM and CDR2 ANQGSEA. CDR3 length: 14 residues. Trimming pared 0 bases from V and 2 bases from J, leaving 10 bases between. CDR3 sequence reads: CSVEESGVNTEAFF. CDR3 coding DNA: TGCAGCGTTGAAGAGTCAGGGGTAAACACTGAAGCTTTCTTT.

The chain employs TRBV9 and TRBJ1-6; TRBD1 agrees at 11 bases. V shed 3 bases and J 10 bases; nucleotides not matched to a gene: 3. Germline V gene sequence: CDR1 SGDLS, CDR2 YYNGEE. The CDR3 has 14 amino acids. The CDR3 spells CASSAGTGGSPLHF. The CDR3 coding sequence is TGTGCCAGCAGCGCCGGGACAGGGGGATCACCCCTCCACTTT. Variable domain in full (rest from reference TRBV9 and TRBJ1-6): DSGVTQTPKHLITATGQRVTLRCSPRSGDLSVYWYQQSLDQGLQFLIQYYNGEERAKGNILERFSAQQFPDLHSELNLSSLELGDSALYFCASSAGTGGSPLHFGNGTRLTVT.

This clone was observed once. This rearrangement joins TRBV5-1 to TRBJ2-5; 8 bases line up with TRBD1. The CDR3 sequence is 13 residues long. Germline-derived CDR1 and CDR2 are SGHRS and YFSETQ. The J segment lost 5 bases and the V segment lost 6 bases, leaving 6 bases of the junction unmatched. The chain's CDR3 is CASTRQGAETQYF. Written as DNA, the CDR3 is TGCGCCAGCACACGGCAGGGGGCTGAGACCCAGTACTTC.

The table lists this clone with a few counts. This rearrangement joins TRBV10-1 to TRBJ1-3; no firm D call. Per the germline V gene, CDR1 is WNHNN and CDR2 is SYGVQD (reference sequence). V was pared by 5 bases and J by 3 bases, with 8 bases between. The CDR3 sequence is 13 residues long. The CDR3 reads CASSTGVGNTIYF. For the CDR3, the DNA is TGCGCCAGCAGTACGGGTGTTGGAAACACCATATATTTT.

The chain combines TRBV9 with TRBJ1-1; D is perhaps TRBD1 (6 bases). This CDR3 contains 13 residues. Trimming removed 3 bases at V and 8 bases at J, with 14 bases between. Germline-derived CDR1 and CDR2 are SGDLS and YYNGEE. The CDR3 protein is CASSDRAVGEAFF. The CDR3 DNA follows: TGTGCCAGCAGCGACAGGGCGGTCGGGGAAGCTTTCTTT.